These T cell receptor beta chains were read from a single sample in a study of neurological immune-mediated disorders. A single record per CDR3 protein comes from TCRdb applying MiXCR to the 5' RACE reads. Of 110,000 or so distinct CDR3 sequences listed, roughly 3.2% were seen once; the top ten hold around 1.2%. The sequencing input was PBMCs. The receptors were sampled from a woman aged 25 to 45 with multiple sclerosis. Each CDR3 is given with its conserved first and last residue. A D gene is named only where the DNA matches it firmly. Where a row states a size, it is once, few, many or the class of an expanded clone; other rows omit it.

v_gene,abundance,d_gene,len,j_gene,CDR3aa,CDR3nt
TRBV10-3,many,TRBD1,15,TRBJ1-5,CAISETGTGNQPQHF,TGTGCCATCAGTGAGACCGGGACAGGGAATCAGCCCCAGCATTTT
TRBV29-1,few,.,11,TRBJ2-1,CSAGPLNEQFF,TGCAGCGCTGGGCCTCTCAATGAGCAGTTCTTC
TRBV7-6,.,.,13,TRBJ1-2,CASSLDTGTGYTF,TGTGCCAGCAGCTTAGATACAGGGACCGGCTACACCTTC
TRBV9,many,.,14,TRBJ1-2,CASSRSGTHHFYTF,TGTGCCAGCAGCCGGTCCGGGACCCATCATTTCTACACCTTC
TRBV10-2,many,TRBD1,14,TRBJ1-2,CASSESGTVYGYTF,TGCGCCAGCAGTGAGTCCGGGACAGTCTATGGCTACACCTTC
TRBV3-1,many,TRBD1,16,TRBJ1-4,CASSFRTGGTNEKLFF,TGTGCCAGCAGCTTCCGGACAGGCGGGACTAATGAAAAACTGTTTTTT
TRBV14,many,TRBD1,14,TRBJ2-7,CASSQQGVVDEQYF,TGTGCCAGCAGCCAACAGGGGGTAGTTGACGAGCAGTACTTC
TRBV7-8,many,TRBD2,17,TRBJ2-5,CASSLGVAGGWQETQYF,TGTGCCAGCAGCTTAGGTGTAGCGGGAGGCTGGCAAGAGACCCAGTACTTC
TRBV7-6,many,.,14,TRBJ1-3,CASSLEVAGNTIYF,TGTGCCAGCAGCTTGGAGGTGGCCGGAAACACCATATATTTT
TRBV7-2,many,.,14,TRBJ1-6,CASSYRVEVSPLHF,TGTGCCAGCAGCTACCGTGTCGAAGTCTCACCCCTCCACTTT
TRBV30,many,.,15,TRBJ2-2,CAWSVGIKNTGELFF,TGTGCCTGGAGTGTGGGGATAAAGAACACCGGGGAGCTGTTTTTT
TRBV20-1,many,.,11,TRBJ2-5,CSARYRETQYF,TGCAGTGCTAGGTACCGGGAGACCCAGTACTTC
TRBV21-1,many,.,14,TRBJ1-5,CASSNSQGGQPQHF,TGTGCCAGCAGCAATTCCCAGGGTGGCCAGCCCCAGCATTTT
TRBV6-2/TRBV6-3,few,.,14,TRBJ2-5,CASSTLGIQETQYF,TGTGCCAGCAGTACCCTTGGGATCCAAGAGACCCAGTACTTC
TRBV27,many,TRBD1,16,TRBJ2-1,CASSPPHRGPFDEQFF,TGTGCCAGCAGTCCACCCCACAGGGGTCCGTTCGATGAGCAGTTCTTC
TRBV12-5,many,.,13,TRBJ1-1,CASALVGNTEAFF,TGTGCTAGTGCCCTGGTGGGTAACACTGAAGCTTTCTTT
TRBV19,.,TRBD1,19,TRBJ1-1,CASSIRAQRGGGADTEAFF,TGTGCCAGTAGTATTCGAGCCCAACGAGGAGGGGGCGCGGACACTGAAGCTTTCTTT
TRBV5-1,many,.,15,TRBJ1-5,CASSTWGGGDQPQHF,TGCGCCAGCAGCACCTGGGGGGGTGGAGATCAGCCCCAGCATTTT
TRBV6-1,many,TRBD2,15,TRBJ2-5,CASRRGGARGETQYF,TGTGCCAGCAGACGCGGGGGGGCCCGGGGAGAGACCCAGTACTTC
TRBV3-1,many,.,18,TRBJ2-1,CASSQRTIRLGTYNEQFF,TGTGCCAGCAGCCAAAGGACAATCCGCCTGGGCACTTACAATGAGCAGTTCTTC
TRBV5-1,many,TRBD2,17,TRBJ2-1,CASSSGTSGSSDNEQFF,TGCGCCAGCAGCTCGGGGACTAGCGGGAGTTCCGACAATGAGCAGTTCTTC
TRBV29-1,many,.,13,TRBJ2-1,CSVVSTGRLGQFF,TGCAGCGTTGTTTCAACGGGACGGTTGGGGCAGTTCTTC
TRBV20-1,many,TRBD2,14,TRBJ2-7,CSARKGRAGYEQYF,TGCAGTGCTAGAAAAGGGAGGGCCGGGTACGAGCAGTACTTC